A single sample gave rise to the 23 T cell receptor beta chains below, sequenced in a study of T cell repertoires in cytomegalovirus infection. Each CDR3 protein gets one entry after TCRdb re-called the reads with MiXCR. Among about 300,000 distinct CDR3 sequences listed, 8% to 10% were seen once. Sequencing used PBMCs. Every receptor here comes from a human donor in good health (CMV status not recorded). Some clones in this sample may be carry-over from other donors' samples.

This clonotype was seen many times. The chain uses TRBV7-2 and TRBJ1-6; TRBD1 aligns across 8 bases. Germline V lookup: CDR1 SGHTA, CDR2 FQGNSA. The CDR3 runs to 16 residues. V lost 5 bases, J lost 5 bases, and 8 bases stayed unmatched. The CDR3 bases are TGTGCCAGCAGCCCCCGACAGGGGAGCAATAATTCACCCCTCCACTTT. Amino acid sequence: CASSPRQGSNNSPLHF.

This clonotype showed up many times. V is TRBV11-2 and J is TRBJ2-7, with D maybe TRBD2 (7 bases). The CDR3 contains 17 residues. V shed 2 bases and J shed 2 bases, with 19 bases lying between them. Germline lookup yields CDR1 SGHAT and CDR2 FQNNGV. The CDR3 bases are TGTGCCAGCAGCTTATGGGTAGGGGGGGACACTCCCTACGAGCAGTACGTC. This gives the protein CASSLWVGGDTPYEQYV.

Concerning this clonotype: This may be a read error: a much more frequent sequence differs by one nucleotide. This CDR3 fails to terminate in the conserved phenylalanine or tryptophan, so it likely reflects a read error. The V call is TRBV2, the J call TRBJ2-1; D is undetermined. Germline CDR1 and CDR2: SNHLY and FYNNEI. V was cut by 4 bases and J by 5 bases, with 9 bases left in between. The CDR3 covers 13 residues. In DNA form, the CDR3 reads TGTGCCAGCAGTGCGGGCCGGAACAATGAGCAGTTCCTC. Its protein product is CASSAGRNNEQFL.

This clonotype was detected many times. CDR3 amino acids: CASNHGEKETQYF. CDR3 DNA sequence: TGTGCCAGCAATCACGGGGAGAAAGAGACCCAGTACTTC. The gene calls are TRBV7-2 and TRBJ2-5; possibly TRBD2 for D (5 bases). CDR3 size: 13 residues. V shed 7 bases and J shed 3 bases, with 12 bases lying between them. From germline, CDR1 is SGHTA and CDR2 FQGNSA. Full variable domain (missing parts from reference TRBV7-2 and TRBJ2-5): GAGVSQSPSNKVTEKGKDVELRCDPISGHTALYWYRQSLGQGLEFLIYFQGNSAPDKSGLPSDRFSAERTGGSVSTLTIQRTQQEDSAVYLCASNHGEKETQYFGPGTRLLVL.

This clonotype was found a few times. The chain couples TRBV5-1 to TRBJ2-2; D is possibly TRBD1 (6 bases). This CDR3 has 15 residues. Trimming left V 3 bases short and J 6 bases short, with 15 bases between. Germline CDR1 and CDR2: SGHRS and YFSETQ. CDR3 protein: CASSSEGEPAGELFF. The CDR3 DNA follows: TGCGCCAGCAGCTCCGAGGGGGAGCCCGCCGGGGAGCTGTTTTTT.

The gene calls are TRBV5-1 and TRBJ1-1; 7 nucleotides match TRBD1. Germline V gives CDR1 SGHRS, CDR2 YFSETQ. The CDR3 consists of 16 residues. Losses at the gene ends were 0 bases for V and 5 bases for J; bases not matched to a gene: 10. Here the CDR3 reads CASSLVNRGEGTEAFF. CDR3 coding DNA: TGCGCCAGCAGCTTGGTAAACAGGGGTGAAGGTACTGAAGCTTTCTTT.

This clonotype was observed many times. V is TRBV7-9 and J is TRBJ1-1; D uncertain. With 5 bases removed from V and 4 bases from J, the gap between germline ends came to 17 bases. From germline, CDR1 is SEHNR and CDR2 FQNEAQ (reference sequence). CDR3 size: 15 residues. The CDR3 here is CASSPHSGMGTEAFF. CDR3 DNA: TGTGCCAGCAGCCCCCATTCAGGTATGGGCACTGAAGCTTTCTTT. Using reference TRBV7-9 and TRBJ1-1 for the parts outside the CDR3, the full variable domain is DTGVSQNPRHKITKRGQNVTFRCDPISEHNRLYWYRQTLGQGPEFLTYFQNEAQLEKSRLLSDRFSAERPKGSFSTLEIQRTEQGDSAMYLCASSPHSGMGTEAFFGQGTRLTVV.

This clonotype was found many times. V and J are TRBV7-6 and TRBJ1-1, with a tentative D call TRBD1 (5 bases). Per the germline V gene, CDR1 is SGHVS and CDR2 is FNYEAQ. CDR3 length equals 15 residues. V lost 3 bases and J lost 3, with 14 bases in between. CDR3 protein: CASSLDGGVDTEAFF. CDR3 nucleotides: TGTGCCAGCAGCTTGGACGGGGGGGTGGACACTGAAGCTTTCTTT.

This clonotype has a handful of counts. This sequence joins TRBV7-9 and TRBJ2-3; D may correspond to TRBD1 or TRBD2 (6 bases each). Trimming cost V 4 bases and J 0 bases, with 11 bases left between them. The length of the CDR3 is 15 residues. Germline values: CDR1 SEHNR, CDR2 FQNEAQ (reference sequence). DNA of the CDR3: TGTGCCAGCAGCTCAAGGGGGGCCAGCACAGATACGCAGTATTTT. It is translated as CASSSRGASTDTQYF. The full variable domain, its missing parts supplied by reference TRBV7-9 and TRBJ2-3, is DTGVSQNPRHKITKRGQNVTFRCDPISEHNRLYWYRQTLGQGPEFLTYFQNEAQLEKSRLLSDRFSAERPKGSFSTLEIQRTEQGDSAMYLCASSSRGASTDTQYFGPGTRLTVL.

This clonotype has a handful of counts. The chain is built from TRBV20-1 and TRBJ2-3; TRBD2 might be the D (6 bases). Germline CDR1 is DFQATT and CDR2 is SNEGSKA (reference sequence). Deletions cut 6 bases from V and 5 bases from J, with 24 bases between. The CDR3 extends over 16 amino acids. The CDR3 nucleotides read TGCAGTGCAAGCTCTACTACCGGGGGAGCAAAAGATACGCAGTATTTT. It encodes CSASSTTGGAKDTQYF.

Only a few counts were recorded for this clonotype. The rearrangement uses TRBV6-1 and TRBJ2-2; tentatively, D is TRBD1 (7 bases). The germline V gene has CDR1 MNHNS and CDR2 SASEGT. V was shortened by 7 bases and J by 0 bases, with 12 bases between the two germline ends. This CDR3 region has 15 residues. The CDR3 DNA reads TGTGCCAGCACCCAGGGGGGATCGAACACCGGGGAGCTGTTTTTT. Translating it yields CASTQGGSNTGELFF.

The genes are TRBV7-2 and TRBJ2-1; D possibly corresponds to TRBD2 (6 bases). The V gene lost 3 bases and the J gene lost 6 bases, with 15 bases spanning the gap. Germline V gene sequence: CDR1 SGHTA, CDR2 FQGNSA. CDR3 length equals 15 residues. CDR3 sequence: CASSFRAAGFNEQFF. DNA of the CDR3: TGTGCCAGCAGCTTTCGAGCGGCGGGGTTCAATGAGCAGTTCTTC.

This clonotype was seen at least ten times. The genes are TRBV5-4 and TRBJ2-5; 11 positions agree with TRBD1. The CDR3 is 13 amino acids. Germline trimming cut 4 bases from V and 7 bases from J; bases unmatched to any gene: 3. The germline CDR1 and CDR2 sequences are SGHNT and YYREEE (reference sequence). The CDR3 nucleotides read TGTGCCAGCAGCCCCGGGACAGGGGGGACCCAGTACTTC. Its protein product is CASSPGTGGTQYF.

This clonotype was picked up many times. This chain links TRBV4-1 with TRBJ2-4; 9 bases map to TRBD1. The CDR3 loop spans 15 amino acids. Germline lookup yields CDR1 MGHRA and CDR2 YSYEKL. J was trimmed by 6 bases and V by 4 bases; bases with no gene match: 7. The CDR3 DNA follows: TGCGCCAGCAGCCCCACCGGGACAGGGATAAACATTCAGTACTTC. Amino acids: CASSPTGTGINIQYF.

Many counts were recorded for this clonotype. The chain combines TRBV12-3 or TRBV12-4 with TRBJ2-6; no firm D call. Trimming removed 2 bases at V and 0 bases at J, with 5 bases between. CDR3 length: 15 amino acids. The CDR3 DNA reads TGTGCCAGCAGTTTAATGGGCTCTGGGGCCAACGTCCTGACTTTC. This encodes CASSLMGSGANVLTF.

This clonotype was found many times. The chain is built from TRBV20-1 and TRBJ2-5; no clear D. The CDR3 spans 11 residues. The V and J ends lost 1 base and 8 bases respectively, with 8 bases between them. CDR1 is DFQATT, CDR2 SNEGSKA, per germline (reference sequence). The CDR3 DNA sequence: TGCAGTGCTAGAGCTCTGGAAACCCAGTACTTC. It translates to CSARALETQYF.

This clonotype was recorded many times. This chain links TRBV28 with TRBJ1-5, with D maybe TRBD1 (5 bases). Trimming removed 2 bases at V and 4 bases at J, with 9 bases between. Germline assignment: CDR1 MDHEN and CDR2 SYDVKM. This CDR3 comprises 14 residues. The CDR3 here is CASSLGTLNQPQHF. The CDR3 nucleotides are TGTGCCAGCAGTTTAGGGACCCTTAATCAGCCCCAGCATTTT.

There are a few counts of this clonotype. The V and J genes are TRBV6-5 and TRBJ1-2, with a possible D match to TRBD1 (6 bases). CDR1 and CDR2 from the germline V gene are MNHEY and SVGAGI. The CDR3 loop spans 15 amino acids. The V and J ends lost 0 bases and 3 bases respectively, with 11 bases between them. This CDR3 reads CASSYSPGADYGYTF. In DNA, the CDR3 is TGTGCCAGCAGTTACTCACCAGGGGCAGACTATGGCTACACCTTC.

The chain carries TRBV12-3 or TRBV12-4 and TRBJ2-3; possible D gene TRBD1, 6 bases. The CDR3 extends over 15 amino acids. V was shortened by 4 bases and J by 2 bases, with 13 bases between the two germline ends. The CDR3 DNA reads TGTGCCAGCAGTTATGGGGACACCTTCACAGATACGCAGTATTTT. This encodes CASSYGDTFTDTQYF.

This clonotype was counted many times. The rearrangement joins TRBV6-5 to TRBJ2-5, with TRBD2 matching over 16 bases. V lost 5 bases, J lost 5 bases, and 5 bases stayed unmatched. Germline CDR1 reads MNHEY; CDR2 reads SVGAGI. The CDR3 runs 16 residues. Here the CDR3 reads CASSPSGLAGGETQYF. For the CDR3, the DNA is TGTGCCAGCAGTCCCTCGGGACTAGCGGGGGGGGAGACCCAGTACTTC.

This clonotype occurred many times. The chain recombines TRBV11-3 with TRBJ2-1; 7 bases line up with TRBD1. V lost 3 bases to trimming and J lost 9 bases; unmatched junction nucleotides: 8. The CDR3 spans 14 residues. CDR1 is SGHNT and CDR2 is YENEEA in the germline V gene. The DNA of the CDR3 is TGTGCCAGCAGCTTTGACCTGACAGGGAGTGAGCAGTTCTTC. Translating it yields CASSFDLTGSEQFF. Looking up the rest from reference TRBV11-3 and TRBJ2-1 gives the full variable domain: EAGVVQSPRYKIIEKKQPVAFWCNPISGHNTLYWYLQNLGQGPELLIRYENEEAVDDSQLPKDRFSAERLKGVDSTLKIQPAELGDSAVYLCASSFDLTGSEQFFGPGTRLTVL.

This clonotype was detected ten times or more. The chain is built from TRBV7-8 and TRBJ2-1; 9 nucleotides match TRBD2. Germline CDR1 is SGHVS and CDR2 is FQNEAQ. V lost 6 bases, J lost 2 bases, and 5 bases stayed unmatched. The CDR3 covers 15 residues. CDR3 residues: CASRVAGDTYNEQFF. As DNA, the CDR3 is TGTGCCAGCAGGGTAGCGGGGGATACCTACAATGAGCAGTTCTTC.

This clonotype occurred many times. CDR3 coding DNA: TGCAGTGCTAGAGATCGGGGAAAGGTTTCTTCTAATTCACCCCTCCACTTT. This translates into CSARDRGKVSSNSPLHF. The chain is built from TRBV20-1 and TRBJ1-6; D not resolved. Germline V gene data show CDR1 as DFQATT and CDR2 as SNEGSKA (reference sequence). Trimming left V 0 bases short and J 6 bases short, with 18 bases between. The length of the CDR3 is 17 residues.